The next 21 T cell receptor beta chains were all read from a single sample in a study of blood T cell repertoires in COVID-19. Produced via immunoSEQ multiplex PCR; TCRdb's table is partial and in-frame only. The sample yields tens of thousands of clones, over 75% seen once. The source material was peripheral blood. The receptor source for this set is a man aged 80 or over with acute or convalescent COVID-19.

This clone was seen only once. V is TRBV19 and J is TRBJ1-5; TRBD1 matches 8 bases. The V segment lost 8 bases and the J segment 2 bases; nucleotides outside the gene matches: 8. This CDR3 contains 15 residues. Per the germline V gene, CDR1 is LNHDA and CDR2 is SQIVND (reference sequence). The CDR3 nucleotides read TGTGCCAGTTCGGACAGGGTAAGGGGCAATCAGCCCCAGCATTTT. Translated: CASSDRVRGNQPQHF.

This clone is a singleton in its sample. The CDR3, as DNA: TGTGCCAGCAGTGCCGGACTAGGGGGGGAGACCCAGTACTTC. Encoded protein: CASSAGLGGETQYF. The chain carries TRBV2 and TRBJ2-5, with a tentative D call TRBD2 (7 bases). Trimming cost V 4 bases and J 5 bases, with 14 bases left between them. Germline V gives CDR1 SNHLY, CDR2 FYNNEI. There are 14 residues in the CDR3.

This clone was counted a few times. This chain links TRBV2 with TRBJ2-7, with 12 bases that match TRBD1. The CDR3 has 13 amino acids. The V segment lost 6 bases and the J segment 5 bases; nucleotides outside the gene matches: 2. From germline, CDR1 is SNHLY and CDR2 FYNNEI. CDR3 nucleotide sequence: TGTGCCAGCAGGGGGACAGGGGGCCACGAGCAGTACTTC. Its protein product is CASRGTGGHEQYF.

This chain joins TRBV5-1 and TRBJ2-2, with 8 bases that match TRBD1. The V and J ends lost 3 bases and 0 bases, in that order; junction bases with no gene match: 4. Per germline, CDR1 SGHRS and CDR2 YFSETQ. CDR3 size: 16 residues. CDR3 coding DNA: TGCGCCAGCAGCTCACCGGGACAGGCGAACACCGGGGAGCTGTTTTTT. Its protein is CASSSPGQANTGELFF.

J is TRBJ2-5 and V is TRBV5-6; 11 bases match TRBD2. The ends lost 4 bases at V and 5 bases at J; junction bases unmatched: 7. The CDR3 is made up of 15 amino acids. CDR1 SGHDT and CDR2 YYEEEE come from the germline V gene. CDR3 sequence reads: CASSEGLAARETQYF. CDR3 in DNA: TGTGCCAGCAGCGAGGGACTAGCGGCTAGGGAGACCCAGTACTTC.

This clone has only a few counts. This chain uses TRBV2 with TRBJ1-6; tentatively, D is TRBD1 (5 bases). In germline, CDR1 is SNHLY, CDR2 FYNNEI. With 6 bases removed from V and 13 bases from J, the gap between germline ends came to 13 bases. CDR3 length: 12 residues. The CDR3: CASSGDFPPLHF. The CDR3 DNA reads as TGTGCCAGCAGCGGGGACTTTCCGCCCCTCCACTTT.

The V gene is TRBV10-3, the J gene TRBJ1-5; no reliable D call. V dropped 3 bases and J dropped 5 bases, with 8 bases sitting between them. The germline V gene has CDR1 ENHRY and CDR2 SYGVKD. This CDR3 is built from 13 residues. The CDR3 DNA reads as TGTGCCATCAGTGAAACACGGGATCAGCCCCAGCATTTT. Protein sequence: CAISETRDQPQHF.

DNA for the CDR3: TGCAGCGTGCAGGGGCTAGCGGGGACCTACGAGCAGTACTTC. Amino acid sequence: CSVQGLAGTYEQYF. The chain links TRBV29-1 to TRBJ2-7, with TRBD2 matching over 9 bases. Looked up from germline, CDR1 is SQVTM and CDR2 is ANQGSEA. J lost 2 bases, V lost 6 bases, and 8 bases had no gene match. The CDR3 sequence is 14 residues long.

This chain joins TRBV5-1 and TRBJ2-5, with TRBD1 identical over 7 bases. J was trimmed by 1 base and V by 4 bases; bases with no gene match: 10. Germline V lookup: CDR1 SGHRS, CDR2 YFSETQ. The length of the CDR3 is 16 residues. The CDR3 DNA follows: TGCGCCAGCAGCCCCGGCGACAGGGCGACCCAAGAGACCCAGTACTTC. This codes for CASSPGDRATQETQYF.

The J gene is TRBJ2-6, the V gene TRBV6-4, with 8 bases lining up with TRBD2. There are 15 residues in the CDR3. The germline V gene encodes CDR1 MRHNA and CDR2 SNTAGT. J gave up 4 bases and V 6 bases, and 5 bases lay outside the gene matches. The chain's CDR3 is CASSPTSAGANVLTF. In DNA, the CDR3 is TGTGCCAGCAGCCCGACTAGCGCGGGGGCCAACGTCCTGACTTTC.

This chain uses TRBV27 with TRBJ2-1; no firm D call. The length of the CDR3 is 11 residues. The ends were cut back, 3 bases at V and 8 bases at J, with 5 bases in the middle. CDR1 MNHEY and CDR2 SMNVEV come from the germline V gene (reference sequence). The CDR3 spells CASSFSDEQFF. The CDR3 nucleotides are TGTGCCAGCAGTTTTAGTGATGAGCAGTTCTTC.

V and J are TRBV19 and TRBJ2-4; the match to TRBD2 covers 11 bases. Looked up from germline, CDR1 is LNHDA and CDR2 is SQIVND (reference sequence). The CDR3 consists of 18 residues. The ends lost 4 bases at V and 2 bases at J; junction bases unmatched: 10. The CDR3 sequence is CASSNLGTSGGSKNIQYF. Written as DNA, the CDR3 is TGTGCCAGTAGTAACCTGGGGACTAGCGGAGGATCCAAAAACATTCAGTACTTC. Full variable domain (rest looked up from reference TRBV19 and TRBJ2-4): DGGITQSPKYLFRKEGQNVTLSCEQNLNHDAMYWYRQDPGQGLRLIYYSQIVNDFQKGDIAEGYSVSREKKESFPLTVTSAQKNPTAFYLCASSNLGTSGGSKNIQYFGAGTRLSVL.

This clone has only a few counts. V is TRBV30 and J is TRBJ1-1; tentatively, D is TRBD1 (5 bases). In germline, CDR1 is GTSNPN, CDR2 SVGIG (reference sequence). V was pared by 1 base and J by 1 base, with 7 bases between. This CDR3 comprises 13 residues. CDR3 nucleotides: TGTGCCTGGAGTGAGGACACGAACACTGAAGCTTTCTTT. Its protein is CAWSEDTNTEAFF.

The V call is TRBV2, the J call TRBJ1-4; D may be TRBD1 (5 bases). The CDR3 contains 15 residues. V lost 7 bases to trimming and J lost 7 bases, with 19 bases between them. Germline loops: CDR1 SNHLY, CDR2 FYNNEI. CDR3 DNA: TGTGCCAGCAATGATCCTCTAGGGGTGGGTGAAAAACTGTTTTTT. This encodes CASNDPLGVGEKLFF.

The chain joins TRBV7-8 to TRBJ2-1, with 8 bases lining up with TRBD1. Per germline, CDR1 SGHVS and CDR2 FQNEAQ. With 5 bases clipped from V and 8 bases from J, the junction kept 5 bases outside the gene matches. This CDR3 comprises 13 residues. DNA of the CDR3: TGTGCCAGCAGCCGGACAGGGCTCGATGAGCAGTTCTTC. Encoded protein: CASSRTGLDEQFF.

This sequence joins TRBV10-2 and TRBJ2-7, with 8 bases matching TRBD1. The CDR3 spans 15 residues. With V trimmed by 3 bases and J by 1 base, 5 bases remained unmatched. Germline V gene sequence: CDR1 WSHSY, CDR2 SAAADI. This CDR3 reads CASSDVGQASYEQYF. The CDR3 DNA is TGCGCCAGCAGTGACGTGGGACAGGCATCCTACGAGCAGTACTTC.

This clone was seen once. The V call is TRBV7-8, the J call TRBJ1-3; 8 bases fit TRBD1. The CDR3 loop spans 17 amino acids. Germline assignment: CDR1 SGHVS and CDR2 FQNEAQ. V was clipped by 6 bases and J by 2 bases; unmatched bases: 12. The DNA for the CDR3 is TGTGCCAGCAGTTCCCGTCCGAGACAGGGGACTGGAAACACCATATATTTT. Protein: CASSSRPRQGTGNTIYF.

This chain joins TRBV9 and TRBJ2-5; 11 bases are shared with TRBD2. There are 15 residues in the CDR3. With V trimmed by 3 bases and J by 5 bases, 6 bases remained unmatched. CDR1 is SGDLS and CDR2 is YYNGEE in the germline V gene. As DNA, the CDR3 is TGTGCCAGCAGCGCCACGACTAGCGGGGCTGAGACCCAGTACTTC. This codes for CASSATTSGAETQYF.

The rearrangement links TRBV19 to TRBJ1-1, with 8 bases fitting TRBD1. With 7 bases clipped from V and 0 bases from J, the junction kept 7 bases outside the gene matches. Germline CDR1 reads LNHDA; CDR2 reads SQIVND (reference sequence). The CDR3 has 15 amino acids. The CDR3 nucleotides read TGTGCCAGTAATGGGGCAGGGGGCGTGAACACTGAAGCTTTCTTT. Translation gives CASNGAGGVNTEAFF.

This chain connects TRBV5-8 to TRBJ1-5; 8 bases fit TRBD1. The length of the CDR3 is 16 residues. Trimming at V came to 4 bases and at J to 2 bases, leaving 8 bases not matched to a gene. Germline assignment: CDR1 SGHTS and CDR2 YDEGEE. CDR3 loop: CASSPGQGGGNQPQHF. CDR3 DNA sequence: TGTGCCAGCAGCCCCGGACAGGGAGGCGGCAATCAGCCCCAGCATTTT.

The V gene is TRBV19, the J gene TRBJ1-2; D remains ambiguous. The germline V gene encodes CDR1 LNHDA and CDR2 SQIVND (reference sequence). Trimming pared 4 bases from V and 4 bases from J, leaving 10 bases between. This CDR3 has 13 residues. CDR3 sequence reads: CASSTREGYGYTF. The CDR3 DNA follows: TGTGCCAGTAGTACTCGGGAGGGCTATGGCTACACCTTC. The whole variable domain, remainder taken from reference TRBV19 and TRBJ1-2, is DGGITQSPKYLFRKEGQNVTLSCEQNLNHDAMYWYRQDPGQGLRLIYYSQIVNDFQKGDIAEGYSVSREKKESFPLTVTSAQKNPTAFYLCASSTREGYGYTFGSGTRLTVV.